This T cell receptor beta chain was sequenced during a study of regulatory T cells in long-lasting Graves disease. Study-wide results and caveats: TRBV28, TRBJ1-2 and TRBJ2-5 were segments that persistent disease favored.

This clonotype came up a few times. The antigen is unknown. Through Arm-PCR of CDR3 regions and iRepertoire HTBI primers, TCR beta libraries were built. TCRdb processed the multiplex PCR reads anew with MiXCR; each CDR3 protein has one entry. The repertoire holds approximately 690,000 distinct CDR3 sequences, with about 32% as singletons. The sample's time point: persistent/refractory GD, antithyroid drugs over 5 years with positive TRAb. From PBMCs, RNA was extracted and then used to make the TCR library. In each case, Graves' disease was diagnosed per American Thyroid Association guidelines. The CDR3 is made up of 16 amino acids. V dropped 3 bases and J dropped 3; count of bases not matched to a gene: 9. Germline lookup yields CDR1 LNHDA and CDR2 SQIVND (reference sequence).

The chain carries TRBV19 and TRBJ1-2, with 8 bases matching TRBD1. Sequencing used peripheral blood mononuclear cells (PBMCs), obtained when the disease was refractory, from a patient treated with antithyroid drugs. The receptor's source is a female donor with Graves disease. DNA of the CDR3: TGTGCCAGTAGTATCCCGGGACAGGTTCCCCACTATGGCTACACCTTC. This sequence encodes CASSIPGQVPHYGYTF. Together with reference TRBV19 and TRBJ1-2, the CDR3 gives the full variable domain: DGGITQSPKYLFRKEGQNVTLSCEQNLNHDAMYWYRQDPGQGLRLIYYSQIVNDFQKGDIAEGYSVSREKKESFPLTVTSAQKNPTAFYLCASSIPGQVPHYGYTFGSGTRLTVV.